The 20 T cell receptor beta chains below come from one sample, sequenced in a study of CD8+ T cells in alopecia areata (dated by TCRdb to between 2018 and 2020). Preparation of the library involved the immunoSEQ multiplex PCR assay. To provide template for TCR sequencing, every sample had RNA extracted and reverse transcribed into cDNA. TCRdb obtained this table from immuneACCESS and retained in-frame rearrangements with V and J assigned. These tables miss some clones; where compared with another copy, unresolved V genes account for less than half of the shortfall, and the remainder is unexplained. This sample holds a few hundred thousand clones; approximately 38% were observed only once. The ten largest account for around 0.48% of the sample. According to the study, the label for this sample's treatment or condition signals: oral pan-JAK inhibitor, 5-10 mg twice daily. Sequences were derived from CD4+ T cells sorted from blood, sampled between weeks 30 and 35, from a patient treated with tofacitinib. The receptors here all came from a human donor with alopecia areata.

This chain links TRBV6-1 with TRBJ2-5, with 8 bases that match TRBD1. V was pared by 1 base and J by 5 bases, with 6 bases of the junction left unmatched. Germline V gene sequence: CDR1 MNHNS, CDR2 SASEGT. CDR3 length equals 15 residues. CDR3 loop: CASSEDDRGAETQYF. CDR3 sequence (DNA): TGTGCCAGCAGTGAAGATGACAGGGGCGCGGAGACCCAGTACTTC.

The genes are TRBV29-1 and TRBJ2-1, with no clear D. The CDR3 has 11 residues. V lost 1 base to trimming and J lost 7 bases, with 5 bases between them. The V gene's germline CDR1 is SQVTM and CDR2 ANQGSEA. CDR3 sequence reads: CSVEGINEQFF. The CDR3 DNA sequence: TGCAGCGTTGAAGGTATTAATGAGCAGTTCTTC.

The sample holds a few counts of this clone. The chain links TRBV30 to TRBJ2-7; 8 bases are shared with TRBD1. From germline, CDR1 is GTSNPN and CDR2 SVGIG (reference sequence). Trimming cost V 4 bases and J 6 bases; bases outside gene matches: 11. This CDR3 contains 14 residues. CDR3 region: CAWKEGQGAREQYF. CDR3 nucleotides: TGTGCCTGGAAAGAGGGTCAGGGGGCGCGCGAGCAGTACTTC.

V gene TRBV6-6 combines with J gene TRBJ1-1, with D possibly being TRBD1 (6 bases). This CDR3 is 15 amino acids long. The V end was cut by 0 bases, the J end by 6 bases, with 14 bases between. Germline-derived CDR1 and CDR2 are MNHNY and SVGAGI (reference sequence). In nucleotides, the CDR3 is TGTGCCAGCAGTTACTCCAGGGGTGTCGGTCCTGAAGCTTTCTTT. Amino acids: CASSYSRGVGPEAFF.

V and J are TRBV7-8 and TRBJ2-3, with D unclear. Germline CDR1 is SGHVS and CDR2 is FQNEAQ. This CDR3 spans 12 amino acids. The ends were cut back, 0 bases at V and 11 bases at J, with 9 bases in the middle. In DNA form, the CDR3 reads TGTGCCAGCAGCTTAGCGTCGCCCCGGCAGTATTTT. This gives the protein CASSLASPRQYF.

This clone has more than one count but fewer than ten. CDR3 protein: CASSLDGQGGPGANVLTF. CDR3 DNA: TGCGCCAGCAGCTTGGACGGACAGGGGGGGCCTGGGGCCAACGTCCTGACTTTC. V and J are TRBV5-1 and TRBJ2-6; 10 bases align to TRBD1. The CDR3 is 18 residues long. The V gene end was trimmed by 0 bases and the J gene end by 2 bases; junction bases not matched to a gene: 5. Germline V gives CDR1 SGHRS, CDR2 YFSETQ.

The rearrangement uses TRBV6-6 and TRBJ2-7, with D tentatively TRBD2 (6 bases). V was cut by 6 bases and J by 2 bases, with 17 bases left in between. CDR1 and CDR2 from the germline V gene are MNHNY and SVGAGI (reference sequence). The CDR3 covers 15 residues. The CDR3 nucleotides are TGTGCCAGCAGGAGGGGACGGGAGCCTACCTACGAGCAGTACTTC. This gives the protein CASRRGREPTYEQYF.

V and J are TRBV5-1 and TRBJ1-1, with 11 bases that match TRBD1. The CDR3 has 15 residues. Germline-derived CDR1 and CDR2 are SGHRS and YFSETQ. V shed 1 base and J 4 bases; nucleotides not matched to a gene: 3. The CDR3 here is CASSLIGTGGTEAFF. In nucleotides, the CDR3 is TGCGCCAGCAGCTTGATTGGGACAGGGGGCACTGAAGCTTTCTTT.

This clone has more than one count but fewer than ten. V is TRBV7-2 and J is TRBJ1-2; D unclear. The CDR3 has 14 amino acids. Germline V CDR1 and CDR2: SGHTA, FQGNSA. V lost 5 bases and J 4 bases, leaving 14 bases between the germline ends. The CDR3 nucleotides read TGTGCCAGCAGCCCCGCGGACGGACCCTATGGCTACACCTTC. Its protein product is CASSPADGPYGYTF. The complete variable domain, with remaining parts taken from reference TRBV7-2 and TRBJ1-2, reads GAGVSQSPSNKVTEKGKDVELRCDPISGHTALYWYRQSLGQGLEFLIYFQGNSAPDKSGLPSDRFSAERTGGSVSTLTIQRTQQEDSAVYLCASSPADGPYGYTFGSGTRLTVV.

This clone occurred a few times. The sample holds other DNA sequences that translate to the same CDR3. The chain joins TRBV29-1 to TRBJ2-3; tentative D call: TRBD1 (5 bases). The CDR3 is 12 amino acids. The germline V gene has CDR1 SQVTM and CDR2 ANQGSEA. Trimming pared 3 bases from V and 2 bases from J, leaving 6 bases between. CDR3 amino acids: CSVDRATDTQYF. The CDR3 nucleotides read TGCAGCGTTGACAGGGCCACAGATACGCAGTATTTT.

The CDR3 is CASSFYGTSGRLFNNEQFF. DNA for the CDR3: TGTGCCAGCAGCTTTTATGGCACTAGCGGGAGACTGTTCAACAATGAGCAGTTCTTC. The chain couples TRBV7-9 to TRBJ2-1, with 11 bases aligning to TRBD2. This CDR3 region has 19 residues. The J segment lost 5 bases and the V segment lost 3 bases, leaving 15 bases of the junction unmatched. CDR1 is SEHNR, CDR2 FQNEAQ, per germline (reference sequence).

This clone was seen more than once but under ten times. The J gene is TRBJ2-5, the V gene TRBV5-1, with 8 bases matching TRBD1. Germline loops: CDR1 SGHRS, CDR2 YFSETQ. The CDR3 covers 14 residues. The trim removed 4 bases at V and 4 bases at J, leaving 6 bases unmatched. The CDR3 spells CASSPGQGGETQYF. CDR3 DNA sequence: TGCGCCAGCAGCCCCGGACAGGGCGGAGAGACCCAGTACTTC.

J is TRBJ2-7 and V is TRBV19; D remains unclear. Germline assignment: CDR1 LNHDA and CDR2 SQIVND (reference sequence). V was shortened by 3 bases and J by 3 bases, with 9 bases between the two germline ends. The CDR3 has 13 residues. CDR3 nucleotides: TGTGCCAGTAGTATGTTGAACGGCTACGAGCAGTACTTC. Its protein is CASSMLNGYEQYF.

The chain carries TRBV30 and TRBJ1-2; 7 bases are shared with TRBD1. Trimming removed 6 bases from V and 5 bases from J; junction bases left unmatched: 6. CDR3 length: 12 residues. Per the germline V gene, CDR1 is GTSNPN and CDR2 is SVGIG (reference sequence). CDR3 residues: CACNRGWYGYTF. CDR3 nucleotide sequence: TGTGCCTGCAACAGGGGTTGGTATGGCTACACCTTC. Supplemented by reference TRBV30 and TRBJ1-2, the full variable domain reads SQTIHQWPATLVQPVGSPLSLECTVEGTSNPNLYWYRQAAGRGLQLLFYSVGIGQISSEVPQNLSASRPQDRQFILSSKKLLLSDSGFYLCACNRGWYGYTFGSGTRLTVV.

This clone was observed a few times. CDR3 DNA sequence: TGTGCCAGCAGCACCTATACATCGGATGGCTACACCTTC. Protein product: CASSTYTSDGYTF. The V and J genes are TRBV7-2 and TRBJ1-2, with D uncertain. The CDR3 runs 13 residues. Germline-derived CDR1 and CDR2 are SGHTA and FQGNSA. The germline V and J ends were trimmed by 5 bases and 6 bases, with 13 bases remaining between them.

This clone turned up a few times. The chain is built from TRBV29-1 and TRBJ2-7, with D unclear. CDR1 and CDR2 from the germline V gene are SQVTM and ANQGSEA. The CDR3 totals 11 residues. Trimming took 5 bases from V and 9 from J, leaving 14 bases between them. The CDR3 DNA reads as TGCAGCGTTTTCGTCGGACCGGCGCAGTACTTC. This sequence encodes CSVFVGPAQYF.

The V gene is TRBV5-1, the J gene TRBJ1-1, with D tentatively TRBD1 (5 bases). From germline, CDR1 is SGHRS and CDR2 YFSETQ. Trimming pared 0 bases from V and 0 bases from J, leaving 9 bases between. The CDR3 consists of 15 residues. The chain's CDR3 is CASSLVDSLNTEAFF. In DNA form, the CDR3 reads TGCGCCAGCAGCTTGGTCGACAGTTTGAACACTGAAGCTTTCTTT.

This clone turned up a few times. The J gene is TRBJ1-4, the V gene TRBV6-5; D may be TRBD1 (6 bases). The ends were cut back, 5 bases at V and 4 bases at J, with 14 bases in the middle. The length of the CDR3 is 15 residues. Germline-derived CDR1 and CDR2 are MNHEY and SVGAGI. This chain's CDR3 is CASSGGTQFNEKLFF. DNA for the CDR3: TGTGCCAGCAGTGGAGGGACACAGTTTAATGAAAAACTGTTTTTT.

This clone turned up a few times. The CDR3 bases are TGTGCCAGCAGCTCCATATTTCTCGACCCCGGGGATGAGCAGTTCTTC. As protein: CASSSIFLDPGDEQFF. The chain is built from TRBV13 and TRBJ2-1; D may be TRBD2 (5 bases). The CDR3 contains 16 residues. Germline CDR1 PRHDT, CDR2 FYEKMQ (reference sequence). Trimming stripped 4 bases from V and 8 bases from J, with 21 bases between.

Only a few counts were recorded for this clone. The chain links TRBV27 to TRBJ2-2; D is unclear. Germline V gene data show CDR1 as MNHEY and CDR2 as SMNVEV (reference sequence). This CDR3 is 12 amino acids long. V lost 5 bases, J lost 0 bases, and 1 base lay in between. DNA for the CDR3: TGTGCCAGCAGTGCGAACACCGGGGAGCTGTTTTTT. It is translated as CASSANTGELFF.